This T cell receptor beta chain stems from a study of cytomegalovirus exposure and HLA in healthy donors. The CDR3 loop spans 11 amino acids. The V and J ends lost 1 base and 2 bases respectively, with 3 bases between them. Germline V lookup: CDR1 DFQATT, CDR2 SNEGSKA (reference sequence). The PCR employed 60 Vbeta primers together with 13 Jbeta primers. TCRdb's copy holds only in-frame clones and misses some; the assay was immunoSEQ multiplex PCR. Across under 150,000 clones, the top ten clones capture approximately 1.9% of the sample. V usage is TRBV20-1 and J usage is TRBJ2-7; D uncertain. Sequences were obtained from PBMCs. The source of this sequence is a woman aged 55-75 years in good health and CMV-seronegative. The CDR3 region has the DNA TGCAGTGCTAGAGGCGCCTACGAGCAGTACTTC. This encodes CSARGAYEQYF.